This TCR beta chain derives from a study of cytomegalovirus exposure and HLA in healthy donors. Concerning this clone itself: Its antigen remains unidentified.

Both 60 Vbeta primers and 13 Jbeta primers went into the PCR. TCRdb's copy holds only in-frame clones and misses some; the assay was immunoSEQ multiplex PCR. Of about 130,000 clones listed, about a sixth are singletons. Germline V CDR1 and CDR2: MNHNS, SASEGT. CDR3 length: 15 residues. V shed 7 bases and J 4 bases; nucleotides not matched to a gene: 12. General study results and limits: Reports described diagnosis of cytomegalovirus status by the classifier as highly specific and sensitive. TCR beta V- and J-gene trimming, according to a later analysis, was linked to a missense DCLRE1C variant. Analyzed later, most CMV-associated TCR beta chains appeared HLA-restricted.

The V and J genes are TRBV6-1 and TRBJ1-2; 7 bases match TRBD1. Sequenced material: PBMCs. This clonotype was sampled from a female donor in good health and CMV-seropositive. The CDR3, as DNA: TGTGCCAGCACCCCAGGACAGGTCCCATCCTATGGCTACACCTTC. The encoded protein is CASTPGQVPSYGYTF.